Below, 24 T cell receptor beta chains from the same sample are listed, as sequenced in a study of CD8+CD57+ T cells in acquired aplastic anemia. Using genomic DNA as the template, TCR beta VDJ and CDR3 profiling was carried out. TCRdb passed the reads through MiXCR, listing each CDR3 protein once. The sample includes about 210,000 distinct CDR3 sequences, roughly 55% of them seen just once. The sample was sorted CD4+, CD8+, or CD8+CD57+ T cells (not recorded which) from PBMCs. These receptors all come from a human donor in good health.

The chain carries TRBV24-1 and TRBJ1-2; possibly TRBD1 for D (6 bases). V lost 3 bases to trimming and J lost 2 bases, with 6 bases between them. This CDR3 has 13 residues. Germline loops: CDR1 KGHDR, CDR2 SFDVKD. CDR3 loop: CATSDDRNYGYTF. CDR3 DNA: TGTGCCACCAGTGATGACAGGAACTATGGCTACACCTTC.

This clonotype was seen a single time. The genes are TRBV9 and TRBJ2-1; possible D gene TRBD2, 6 bases. Per germline, CDR1 SGDLS and CDR2 YYNGEE. V lost 4 bases, J lost 6 bases, and 23 bases lay in between. CDR3 size: 17 residues. CDR3 protein: CASSPRTTSGEVNEQFF. The CDR3 DNA follows: TGTGCCAGCAGCCCTCGAACGACTAGTGGGGAGGTCAATGAGCAGTTCTTC.

This clonotype was counted many times. The rearrangement links TRBV5-6 to TRBJ2-7, with D possibly TRBD1 on 5 matching bases. Trimming shortened V by 1 base and J by 1 base, and 12 bases separated the two germline ends. CDR1 is SGHDT, CDR2 YYEEEE, per germline. This CDR3 contains 15 residues. The CDR3 sequence: CASSLFSGPSYEQYF. For the CDR3, the DNA is TGTGCCAGCAGCTTGTTTTCAGGGCCTTCCTACGAGCAGTACTTC.

The chain uses TRBV24-1 and TRBJ2-7; 13 bases match TRBD2. CDR1 and CDR2 (germline): KGHDR, SFDVKD. The CDR3 runs 17 residues. J was trimmed by 2 bases and V by 5 bases; bases with no gene match: 8. CDR3 amino acids: CATSGGTSGTRTYEQYF. The CDR3 nucleotides read TGTGCCACCAGTGGGGGGACTAGCGGGACCAGAACCTACGAGCAGTACTTC.

J is TRBJ2-7 and V is TRBV12-3 or TRBV12-4; perhaps TRBD2 as D (5 bases). Trimming cost V 6 bases and J 6 bases, with 24 bases left between them. The CDR3 has 16 amino acids. The CDR3 DNA follows: TGTGCCAGCAGCCCAAACGGCGGTAGCGTCCCGGGCGAGCAGTACTTC. Amino acids: CASSPNGGSVPGEQYF.

The chain uses TRBV24-1 and TRBJ2-7, with TRBD2 as a possible D gene (6 bases). Germline loops: CDR1 KGHDR, CDR2 SFDVKD. V was trimmed by 3 bases and J by 0 bases, leaving 11 bases between them. The CDR3 runs 15 residues. CDR3 sequence: CATSDASDVSYEQYF. The CDR3 DNA is TGTGCCACCAGTGATGCTAGCGACGTCTCCTACGAGCAGTACTTC.

This chain uses TRBV9 with TRBJ1-1; 8 bases fit TRBD1. This CDR3 comprises 14 residues. The J segment lost 4 bases and the V segment lost 3 bases, leaving 5 bases of the junction unmatched. Germline V lookup: CDR1 SGDLS, CDR2 YYNGEE. The CDR3 DNA reads as TGTGCCAGCAGCGAGACAGGGGTACGCACTGAAGCTTTCTTT. This codes for CASSETGVRTEAFF.

V usage is TRBV4-1 and J usage is TRBJ2-7; unclear D gene. Trimming pared 0 bases from V and 3 bases from J, leaving 9 bases between. The germline gives CDR1 MGHRA, CDR2 YSYEKL. The CDR3 extends over 14 amino acids. The CDR3 DNA is TGCGCCAGCAGCCAAGATCCCCGGAGCTACGAGCAGTACTTC. Protein: CASSQDPRSYEQYF.

Relative to its sample, this clonotype is large (0.1 to 1%). The chain joins TRBV24-1 to TRBJ2-2; D is perhaps TRBD1 or TRBD2 (5 bases each). Trimming stripped 6 bases from V and 3 bases from J, with 10 bases between. Germline V lookup: CDR1 KGHDR, CDR2 SFDVKD. The CDR3 totals 14 residues. The CDR3 sequence is CATSLGTDTGELFF. The DNA of the CDR3 is TGTGCCACCAGTTTAGGGACGGACACCGGGGAGCTGTTTTTT.

The sample holds one count of this clonotype. At one boundary the junction diverges from the germline segment, which might be a read error. The chain combines TRBV9 with TRBJ2-1; either TRBD1 or TRBD2 may supply D (5 bases each). The germline V gene encodes CDR1 SGDLS and CDR2 YYNGEE. CDR3 length: 15 amino acids. The CDR3 nucleotides are TGTGTCAGCGGCGTAGGGGCAGGGAACCCTCATGAGCAGTTCTTC. Translation: CVSGVGAGNPHEQFF.

This chain links TRBV24-1 with TRBJ1-2, with a tentative D call TRBD1 (6 bases). This CDR3 comprises 15 residues. The germline V and J ends were trimmed by 5 bases and 1 base, with 13 bases remaining between them. Germline assignment: CDR1 KGHDR and CDR2 SFDVKD. The CDR3 DNA follows: TGTGCCACCAGTGGTTCGGACAGAATTAACTATGGCTACACCTTC. Its protein product is CATSGSDRINYGYTF.

Note on this clonotype: The CDR3 end shows no conserved phenylalanine or tryptophan, and so a read error is likely. The rearrangement uses TRBV7-9 and TRBJ1-5; TRBD1 matches 9 bases. Germline values: CDR1 SEHNR, CDR2 FQNEAQ (reference sequence). With V trimmed by 6 bases and J by 4 bases, 10 bases remained unmatched. CDR3 length equals 16 residues. The CDR3 region has the DNA TGTGCCAGCAGTTTACTAGCGGGGACAGGGAATCAGCCCCAGCATTCT. Its protein is CASSLLAGTGNQPQHS.

This chain links TRBV2 with TRBJ2-3; D unresolved. With 3 bases removed from V and 4 bases from J, the gap between germline ends came to 11 bases. CDR1 is SNHLY, CDR2 FYNNEI, per germline. The CDR3 runs to 14 residues. The chain's CDR3 is CASSEYGEADTQYF. The CDR3 DNA follows: TGTGCCAGCAGTGAGTATGGGGAAGCAGATACGCAGTATTTT.

This clonotype has only a few counts. V usage is TRBV7-8 and J usage is TRBJ2-7; D is unclear. This CDR3 is 13 amino acids long. Deletions cut 4 bases from V and 3 bases from J, with 10 bases between. Germline-derived CDR1 and CDR2 are SGHVS and FQNEAQ. CDR3 DNA sequence: TGTGCCAGCAGCTCGAGCGTAAGCTACGAGCAGTACTTC. Translated, it gives CASSSSVSYEQYF.

The chain employs TRBV4-2 and TRBJ2-3; TRBD1 agrees at 9 bases. V gave up 1 base and J gave up 4 bases; unmatched junction bases: 3. CDR1 is LGHNA and CDR2 is YNFKEQ in the germline V gene. CDR3 length: 15 residues. The CDR3 DNA reads as TGTGCCAGCAGCCAAGGAGGGACAGGGTCAGATACGCAGTATTTT. It encodes CASSQGGTGSDTQYF.

In its sample, this clonotype was seen a few times. The chain has TRBV15 and TRBJ2-7, with D tentatively TRBD2 (5 bases). Deletions cut 3 bases from V and 2 bases from J, with 14 bases between. This CDR3 is 15 amino acids long. Germline assignment: CDR1 LNHNV and CDR2 YYDKDF (reference sequence). CDR3 DNA sequence: TGTGCCACCAGCAGGGTGGACTCGCTCGCCTACGAGCAGTACTTC. This codes for CATSRVDSLAYEQYF.

The chain carries TRBV29-1 and TRBJ2-1; tentatively, D is TRBD2 (5 bases). The V gene's germline CDR1 is SQVTM and CDR2 ANQGSEA. The V end lost 8 bases, the J end lost 2 bases, and 16 bases lay between the germline ends. The CDR3 totals 14 residues. The CDR3 bases are TGCAGCAGTCCAGCGGCTGGTACCTACAATGAGCAGTTCTTC. Translation: CSSPAAGTYNEQFF.

V and J are TRBV15 and TRBJ1-2; TRBD1 might be the D (5 bases). Between the trimmed V and J ends, which lost 5 bases and 3 bases, there was a span of 10 bases. The CDR3 is 13 residues long. Germline V lookup: CDR1 LNHNV, CDR2 YYDKDF (reference sequence). The CDR3 nucleotides read TGTGCCACCAGCCGAGGACAAGACTATGGCTACACCTTC. Translated: CATSRGQDYGYTF.

This clonotype was seen a handful of times. V usage is TRBV2 and J usage is TRBJ1-1; TRBD1 might be the D (6 bases). With 6 bases removed from V and 2 bases from J, the gap between germline ends came to 10 bases. Germline CDR1 is SNHLY and CDR2 is FYNNEI. The CDR3 runs to 13 residues. The CDR3, as DNA: TGTGCCAGCAGGAGACAGGTTAACACTGAAGCTTTCTTT. Residues: CASRRQVNTEAFF. Combining the CDR3 with reference TRBV2 and TRBJ1-1 gives the whole variable domain EPEVTQTPSHQVTQMGQEVILRCVPISNHLYFYWYRQILGQKVEFLVSFYNNEISEKSEIFDDQFSVERPDGSNFTLKIRSTKLEDSAMYFCASRRQVNTEAFFGQGTRLTVV.

The chain carries TRBV7-2 and TRBJ1-1, with a weak D call TRBD1 (5 bases). In germline, CDR1 is SGHTA, CDR2 FQGNSA. V lost 5 bases to trimming and J lost 4 bases, with 14 bases between them. The CDR3 contains 14 residues. The CDR3: CASSRSGGVTEAFF. Written as DNA, the CDR3 is TGTGCCAGCAGCCGTAGTGGGGGGGTCACTGAAGCTTTCTTT.

The chain couples TRBV10-1 to TRBJ1-2, with D tentatively TRBD1 (6 bases). The V end was cut by 8 bases, the J end by 4 bases, with 14 bases between. The CDR3 is 13 amino acids. The germline gives CDR1 WNHNN, CDR2 SYGVQD (reference sequence). This CDR3 reads CASRKDRCYGYTF. The CDR3 DNA follows: TGCGCCAGCCGAAAAGACAGGTGCTATGGCTACACCTTC.

This clonotype was detected many times. V gene TRBV10-2 combines with J gene TRBJ1-1; TRBD1 might be the D (5 bases). Per the germline V gene, CDR1 is WSHSY and CDR2 is SAAADI. Trimming removed 7 bases from V and 0 bases from J, with 15 bases in between. This CDR3 spans 15 amino acids. The CDR3 here is CASTPFGAMNTEAFF. DNA for the CDR3: TGCGCCAGCACCCCGTTTGGGGCCATGAACACTGAAGCTTTCTTT.

The CDR3 region is CSARDFTAGRAYEQYF. CDR3 nucleotide sequence: TGCAGTGCTAGAGATTTCACCGCCGGCAGGGCCTACGAGCAGTACTTC. The rearrangement uses TRBV20-1 and TRBJ2-7; D is possibly TRBD1 (5 bases). Germline V CDR1 and CDR2: DFQATT, SNEGSKA (reference sequence). The CDR3 contains 16 residues. Trimming stripped 0 bases from V and 2 bases from J, with 17 bases between.

This clonotype came up many times. The V gene is TRBV10-3, the J gene TRBJ2-7, with D possibly matching TRBD1 (6 bases). Germline V gene sequence: CDR1 ENHRY, CDR2 SYGVKD. Trimming cost V 0 bases and J 3 bases, with 12 bases left between them. There are 15 residues in the CDR3. The CDR3 is CAISESRDTYYEQYF. The CDR3 DNA follows: TGTGCCATCAGTGAGTCCAGGGACACATACTACGAGCAGTACTTC.